This T cell receptor beta chain was recorded in a study of T-cell reconstitution after alpha-beta-depleted transplantation in children. Unique molecular identifiers were used in preparing the TCRbeta library. TCRdb used MiXCR to reprocess the PCR reads, holding one entry per CDR3 protein. Of 200,000 or so distinct CDR3 sequences listed, approximately 6.3% are singletons. Study results and caveats: Expanded graft clones numbering several hundred reportedly gave rise to alpha-beta T cells about two months after transplant.

In this sample, this clonotype turned up many times. Its antigen is unknown. Trimming took 3 bases from V and 7 from J, leaving 10 bases between them. The length of the CDR3 is 13 residues. The germline CDR1 and CDR2 sequences are LGHDT and YNNKEL (reference sequence). This rearrangement joins TRBV3-1 to TRBJ2-1; D may be TRBD1 (5 bases). This material consisted of PBMCs, taken before TCRalphabeta/CD19-depleted stem cell transplant. This TCR was sampled from a boy under 10 years old with acute lymphoblastic leukemia, due to receive a stem cell transplant. This CDR3 is CASSQGRQNEQFF. The CDR3 region has the DNA TGTGCCAGCAGCCAGGGAAGACAGAATGAGCAGTTCTTC.